The text below deals with one T cell receptor beta chain. Source study methods: By means of reference gene primer amplification, nucleated cell counts were estimated. Data came from immunoSEQ multiplex PCR; TCRdb stores just in-frame clones and leaves some out. Clone size and V and J calls were adopted from that table, with D and trimming inferred from the DNA. The sample carries about 230,000 clones, roughly 84% recorded once. These data originate in a study of blood T cell repertoires in COVID-19. Study-level background: The study drew acute and convalescent COVID-19 samples from the United States, Italy and Spain. The analysed material was cDNA or gDNA that came from T cells, B-cell-depleted T cells, or PBMCs.

CDR1 is SGHNT and CDR2 is YYREEE in the germline V gene (reference sequence). The CDR3 loop spans 15 amino acids. With 6 bases removed from V and 2 bases from J, the gap between germline ends came to 16 bases. This chain joins TRBV5-4 and TRBJ2-3; perhaps TRBD2 as D (6 bases). The receptor was derived from a man in his forties with acute or convalescent COVID-19. Sequences were obtained from peripheral blood. CDR3 residues: CASTEFSGPTDTQYF. The DNA of the CDR3 is TGTGCCAGCACCGAATTTAGCGGACCCACAGATACGCAGTATTTT.